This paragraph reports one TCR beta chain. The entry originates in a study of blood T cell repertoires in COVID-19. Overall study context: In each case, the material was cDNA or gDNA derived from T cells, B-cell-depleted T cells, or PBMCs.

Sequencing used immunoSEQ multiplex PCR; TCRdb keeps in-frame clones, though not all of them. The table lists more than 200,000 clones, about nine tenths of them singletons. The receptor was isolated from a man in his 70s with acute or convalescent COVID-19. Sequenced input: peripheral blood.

CDR3 amino acids: CASSLGTGQGSDTQYF. The CDR3 DNA reads TGCGCCAGCAGCTTGGGGACGGGACAGGGATCCGATACGCAGTATTTT. The chain is built from TRBV5-1 and TRBJ2-3, with 9 bases matching TRBD1. The J segment lost 6 bases and the V segment lost 0 bases, leaving 8 bases of the junction unmatched. CDR3 length: 16 residues. Germline-derived CDR1 and CDR2 are SGHRS and YFSETQ.